Below, 6 T cell receptor beta chains from the same sample are listed, as sequenced in a study of cytomegalovirus exposure and HLA in healthy donors. The PCR employed 60 Vbeta primers together with 13 Jbeta primers. The protocol was immunoSEQ multiplex PCR, while the TCRdb copy is restricted to in-frame clones and leaves out a portion. The data show approximately 160,000 clones, 77% seen once. The sample comprised PBMCs. These receptors were collected from a woman between 25 and 40 years old in good health and CMV-seropositive.

CDR3 DNA: TGCGCCAGCAGCTTAGACAGGGTGCCCACAGATACGCAGTATTTT. Translating it yields CASSLDRVPTDTQYF. The chain joins TRBV5-1 to TRBJ2-3, with 7 bases matching TRBD1. The CDR3 extends over 15 amino acids. Trimming removed 2 bases from V and 2 bases from J; junction bases left unmatched: 5. Germline values: CDR1 SGHRS, CDR2 YFSETQ.

V is TRBV6-6 and J is TRBJ2-7; TRBD2 aligns across 13 bases. Losses at the gene ends were 5 bases for V and 3 bases for J; bases not matched to a gene: 4. The germline V gene encodes CDR1 MNHNY and CDR2 SVGAGI (reference sequence). The CDR3 runs to 15 residues. DNA for the CDR3: TGTGCCAGCAGTCAGGGACTAGCGGGGAACTACGAGCAGTACTTC. Its translation: CASSQGLAGNYEQYF.

The chain carries TRBV30 and TRBJ1-2; D gene unclear. Trimming cost V 0 bases and J 8 bases, with 10 bases left between them. The CDR3 consists of 12 residues. CDR1 and CDR2 (germline): GTSNPN, SVGIG (reference sequence). The CDR3 DNA follows: TGTGCCTGGAGTGTTGGGCAGTGGGGCTACACCTTC. It yields the protein CAWSVGQWGYTF.

The gene calls are TRBV27 and TRBJ1-2, with D perhaps TRBD1 (6 bases). Per the germline V gene, CDR1 is MNHEY and CDR2 is SMNVEV (reference sequence). CDR3 size: 14 residues. V was cut by 3 bases and J by 0 bases, with 8 bases left in between. CDR3 sequence reads: CASSLDRANYGYTF. The CDR3 bases are TGTGCCAGCAGTTTGGACAGAGCTAACTATGGCTACACCTTC.

V is TRBV29-1 and J is TRBJ2-7, with D perhaps matching TRBD1 (5 bases). The CDR3 runs 12 residues. V lost 2 bases and J 0 bases, leaving 5 bases between the germline ends. CDR1 and CDR2 (germline): SQVTM, ANQGSEA. The CDR3 here is CSVETGSYEQYF. CDR3 nucleotides: TGCAGCGTTGAAACAGGCTCCTACGAGCAGTACTTC.

This clone was counted a few times. This chain connects TRBV19 to TRBJ2-5; 9 bases agree with TRBD1. The CDR3 spans 14 residues. Losses at the gene ends were 7 bases for V and 2 bases for J; bases not matched to a gene: 5. Germline CDR1 LNHDA, CDR2 SQIVND (reference sequence). Here the CDR3 DNA reads TGTGCCAGTACCCGAGGACAGGGGCAAGAGACCCAGTACTTC. Protein: CASTRGQGQETQYF.